This passage covers 4 T cell receptor beta chains from one sample sequenced in a study of cytomegalovirus exposure and HLA in healthy donors (dated by TCRdb to the late 2010s). Library method: the immunoSEQ multiplex PCR assay. For the multiplex PCR, a mixture combining 60 forward primers for TCR Vbeta segments and 13 reverse primers for TCR Jbeta segments was used. TCRdb took this table from immuneACCESS and kept in-frame rearrangements with V and J called. Such tables lack part of the clones; where checked against another copy, unresolved V genes explain under half of the gap, and the rest is unexplained. This sample gives approximately 91,000 clones in total; approximately 77% of them show up just once. 10% of the sample lies in the top ten. Material for sequencing was PBMCs. The source of these receptors is a human donor in good health.

CDR3 loop: CASSSDRGSYNEQFF. The CDR3 DNA sequence: TGTGCCAGCAGCTCAGACAGGGGTTCCTACAATGAGCAGTTCTTC. This sequence joins TRBV7-6 and TRBJ2-1, with 8 nucleotides matching TRBD1. V lost 4 bases and J lost 1; bases outside the gene matches: 3. The CDR3 runs to 15 residues. Germline V gene data show CDR1 as SGHVS and CDR2 as FNYEAQ.

This clone was seen a handful of times. J is TRBJ2-7 and V is TRBV29-1; 7 bases line up with TRBD2. This CDR3 has 10 amino acids. Germline V CDR1 and CDR2: SQVTM, ANQGSEA. Unmatched junction bases numbered 3, after V lost 6 bases and J lost 7 bases. CDR3 in amino acids: CSVGGPEQYF. The CDR3, as DNA: TGCAGCGTGGGAGGGCCAGAGCAGTACTTC.

The rearrangement links TRBV5-1 to TRBJ2-7, with D unresolved. In germline, CDR1 is SGHRS, CDR2 YFSETQ. Deletions cut 1 base from V and 0 bases from J, with 8 bases between. The CDR3 is made up of 14 amino acids. Here the CDR3 DNA reads TGCGCCAGCAGCTTGCTAGGTGACTCCTACGAGCAGTACTTC. The encoded protein is CASSLLGDSYEQYF.

The V gene is TRBV7-9, the J gene TRBJ2-7, with 9 bases lining up with TRBD1. The length of the CDR3 is 13 residues. CDR1 is SEHNR and CDR2 is FQNEAQ in the germline V gene (reference sequence). The junction had 8 bases not matched to a gene; V was cut back by 8 bases and J by 6 bases. CDR3 residues: CASWDRALREQYF. In DNA form, the CDR3 reads TGTGCCAGCTGGGACAGGGCTCTTCGCGAGCAGTACTTC.